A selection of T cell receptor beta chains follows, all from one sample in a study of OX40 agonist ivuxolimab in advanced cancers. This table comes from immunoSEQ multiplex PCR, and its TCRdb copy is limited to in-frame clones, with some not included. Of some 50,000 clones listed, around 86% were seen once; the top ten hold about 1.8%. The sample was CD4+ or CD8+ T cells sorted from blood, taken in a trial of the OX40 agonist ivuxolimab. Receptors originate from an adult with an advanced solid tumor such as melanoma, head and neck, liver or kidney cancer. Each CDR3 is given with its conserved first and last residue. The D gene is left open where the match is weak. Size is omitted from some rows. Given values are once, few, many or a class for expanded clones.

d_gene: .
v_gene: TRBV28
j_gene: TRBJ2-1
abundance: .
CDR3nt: TGTGCCAGCAGTTTAAGAGCGAATGAGCAGTTCTTC
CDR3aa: CASSLRANEQFF

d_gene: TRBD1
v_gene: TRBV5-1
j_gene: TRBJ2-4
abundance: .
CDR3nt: TGCGCCAGCAGCACGGGACAGATGGGGGCCAAAAACATTCAGTACTTC
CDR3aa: CASSTGQMGAKNIQYF

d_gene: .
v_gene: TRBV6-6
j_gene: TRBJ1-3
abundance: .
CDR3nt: TGTGCCAGCAGTTTAACAGGGCTAAACACCATATATTTT
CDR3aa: CASSLTGLNTIYF

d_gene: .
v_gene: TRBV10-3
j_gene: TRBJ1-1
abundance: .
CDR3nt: TGTGCCATCAGTGTGGGAGGAGGCACTGAAGCTTTCTTT
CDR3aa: CAISVGGGTEAFF

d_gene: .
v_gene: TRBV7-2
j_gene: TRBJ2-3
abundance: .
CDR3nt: TGTGCCAGCAGCTTAGCTTACACAGATACGCAGTATTTT
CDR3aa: CASSLAYTDTQYF

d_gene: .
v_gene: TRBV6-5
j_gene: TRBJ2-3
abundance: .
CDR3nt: TGTGCCAGCAGTCCGGGGAGGACAGATACGCAGTATTTT
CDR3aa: CASSPGRTDTQYF

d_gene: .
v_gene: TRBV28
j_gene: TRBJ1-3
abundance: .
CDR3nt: TGTGCCAGCAGTTTTTCGGGGGAAACTGGAAACACCATATATTTT
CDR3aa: CASSFSGETGNTIYF

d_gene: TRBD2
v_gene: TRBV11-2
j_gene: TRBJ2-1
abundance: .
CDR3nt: TGTGCCAGCAGCTTAGTGGTGCTAGCGGGAGTCAATGAGCAGTTCTTC
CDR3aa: CASSLVVLAGVNEQFF

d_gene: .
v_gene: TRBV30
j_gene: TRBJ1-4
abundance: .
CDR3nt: TGTGCCTGGGGGGAGCTTTCAACTAATGAAAAACTGTTTTTT
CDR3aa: CAWGELSTNEKLFF

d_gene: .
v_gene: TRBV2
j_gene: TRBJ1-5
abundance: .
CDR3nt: TGTGCCAGCAAGGATGGGGGGGGCCCTCAGCCCCAGCATTTT
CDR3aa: CASKDGGGPQPQHF

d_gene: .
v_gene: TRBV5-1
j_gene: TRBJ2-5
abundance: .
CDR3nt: TGCGCCAGCAGGAGTGATCGGGGGGAGACCCAGTACTTC
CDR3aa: CASRSDRGETQYF

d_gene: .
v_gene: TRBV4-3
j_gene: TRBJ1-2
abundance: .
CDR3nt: TGCGCCAGCAGCCAAGACAGGGGCCATGGCTACACCTTC
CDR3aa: CASSQDRGHGYTF

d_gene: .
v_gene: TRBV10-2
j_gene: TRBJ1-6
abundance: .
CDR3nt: TGCGCCAGCAGGATCTACGGGCCTTCTAATTCACCCCTCCACTTT
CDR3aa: CASRIYGPSNSPLHF

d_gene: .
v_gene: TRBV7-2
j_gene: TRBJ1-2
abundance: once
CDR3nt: TGTGCCAGTAAGCTTAAGGATGCCCCCTTTGGCTACACCTTC
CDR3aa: CASKLKDAPFGYTF

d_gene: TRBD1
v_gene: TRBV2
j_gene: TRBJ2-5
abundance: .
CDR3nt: TGTGCCAGCAGACGACAGGGGGCGCTGGGGGAGACCCAGTACTTC
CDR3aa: CASRRQGALGETQYF

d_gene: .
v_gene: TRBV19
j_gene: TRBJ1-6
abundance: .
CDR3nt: TGTGCCAGTAGAACTCCGACAGGCCCCCTCCACTTT
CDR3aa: CASRTPTGPLHF

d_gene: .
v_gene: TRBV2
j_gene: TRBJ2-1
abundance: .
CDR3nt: TGTGCCAGCAGTGAGGGAGCGAAGTCCTACAATGAGCAGTTCTTC
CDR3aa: CASSEGAKSYNEQFF

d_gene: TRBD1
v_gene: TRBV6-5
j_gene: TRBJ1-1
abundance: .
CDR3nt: TGTGCCAGCAGGGACCCCGGGACAGGGGCCACTGAAGCTTTCTTT
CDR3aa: CASRDPGTGATEAFF

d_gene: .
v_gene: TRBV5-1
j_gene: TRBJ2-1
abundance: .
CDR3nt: TGCGCCAGCAGCCCACTGAACCGGGACCATGAGCAGTTCTTC
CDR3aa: CASSPLNRDHEQFF

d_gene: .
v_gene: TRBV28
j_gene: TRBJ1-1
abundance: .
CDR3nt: TGTGCCAGCAGTCGCCCACAGGGAAGGAACACTGAAGCTTTCTTT
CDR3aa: CASSRPQGRNTEAFF

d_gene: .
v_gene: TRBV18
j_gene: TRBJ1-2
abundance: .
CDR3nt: TGTGCCAGCTCACCACCCGGGGCGCTCGGCTACACCTTC
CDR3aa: CASSPPGALGYTF

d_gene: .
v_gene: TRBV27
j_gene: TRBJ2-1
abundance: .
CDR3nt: TGTGCCAGCAGTTTGTCCGTAGGTAATGAGCAGTTCTTC
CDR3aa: CASSLSVGNEQFF

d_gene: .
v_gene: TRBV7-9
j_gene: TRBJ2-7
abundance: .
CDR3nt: TGTGCCAGCAGCTTAAGAGAGGTGAACTACGAGCAGTACTTC
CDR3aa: CASSLREVNYEQYF

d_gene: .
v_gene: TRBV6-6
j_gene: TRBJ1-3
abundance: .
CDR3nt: TGTGCCAGCAGTTACGGGGGAGAATCTGGAAACACCATATATTTT
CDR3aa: CASSYGGESGNTIYF

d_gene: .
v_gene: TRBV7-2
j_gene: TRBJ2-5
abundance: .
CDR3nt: TGTGCCAGCAGCTTAGGACTACCGGGGGAGACCCAGTACTTC
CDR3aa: CASSLGLPGETQYF

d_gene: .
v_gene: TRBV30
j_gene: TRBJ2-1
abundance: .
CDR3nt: TGTGCCTCCGGGGAACAGGGCTATGAGCAGTTCTTC
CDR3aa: CASGEQGYEQFF

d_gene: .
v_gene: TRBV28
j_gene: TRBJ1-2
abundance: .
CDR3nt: TGTGCCAGCAGCCGGAACTATGGCTACACCTTC
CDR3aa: CASSRNYGYTF

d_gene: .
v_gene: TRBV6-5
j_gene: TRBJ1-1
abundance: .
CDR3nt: TGTGCCAGCAGTTACTCATCATCACGGCAATACACTGAAGCTTTCTTT
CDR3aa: CASSYSSSRQYTEAFF

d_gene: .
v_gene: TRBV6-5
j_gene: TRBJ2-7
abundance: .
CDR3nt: TGTGCCAGCAGTTTCCCACCCACCTACGAGCAGTACTTC
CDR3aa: CASSFPPTYEQYF

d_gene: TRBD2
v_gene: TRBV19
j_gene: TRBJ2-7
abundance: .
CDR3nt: TGTGCCAGTAGTATCGGGGGGGACTACGAGCAGTACTTC
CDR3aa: CASSIGGDYEQYF

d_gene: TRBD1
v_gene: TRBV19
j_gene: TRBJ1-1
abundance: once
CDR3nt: TGTGCCAGTAGTGAGGGGGACAGAAACACTGAAGCTTTCTTT
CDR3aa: CASSEGDRNTEAFF